This T cell receptor beta chain is from a study of lymphopenia after photon versus proton radiotherapy. The CDR3 is 14 residues long. CDR1 is SGHDT and CDR2 is YYEEEE in the germline V gene. TCRdb keeps only in-frame clones here, not all; method: immunoSEQ multiplex PCR. The sample carries 60,000 or so clones, about 90% recorded once. Study conclusions and caveats: Authors raise, but do not show, better survival with proton therapy. After lymphocyte nadir, photon-treated repertoires showed oligoclonal expansion, especially CD8+ Temra. Photon-treated patients lost naive T cells and TCR diversity; proton-treated stayed stable. In patients who died, overall survival fell as post-nadir TCR diversity dropped more.

Points on this clone: No antigen is known for it.

The receptor was derived from an elderly man with esophageal cancer. V usage is TRBV5-6 and J usage is TRBJ2-5; 8 nucleotides align to TRBD2. The DNA end is a closer match to TRBJ2-7, so the J assignment may be wrong. The sample in question was peripheral blood, obtained from a patient treated with proton-based radiotherapy. In DNA, the CDR3 is TGTGCCAGCAGCTTAAGCGGGAGCGGCTACGAGCAGTACTTC. This codes for CASSLSGSGYEQYF.